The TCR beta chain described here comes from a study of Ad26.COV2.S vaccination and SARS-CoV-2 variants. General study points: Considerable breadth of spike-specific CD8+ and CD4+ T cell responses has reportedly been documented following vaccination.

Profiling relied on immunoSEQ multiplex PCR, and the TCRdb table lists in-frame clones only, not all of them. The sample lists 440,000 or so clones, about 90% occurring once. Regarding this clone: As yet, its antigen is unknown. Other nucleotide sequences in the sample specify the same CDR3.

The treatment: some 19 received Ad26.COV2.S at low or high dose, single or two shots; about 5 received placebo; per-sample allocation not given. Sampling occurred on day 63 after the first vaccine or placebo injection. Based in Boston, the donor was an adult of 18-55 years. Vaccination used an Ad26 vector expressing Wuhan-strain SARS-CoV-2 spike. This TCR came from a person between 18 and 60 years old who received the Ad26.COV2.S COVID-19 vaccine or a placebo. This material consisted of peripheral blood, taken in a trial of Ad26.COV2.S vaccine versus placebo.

The CDR3 sequence: CASSLGRGDTQYF. The CDR3 DNA follows: TGTGCCAGCAGCTTAGGAAGGGGGGATACGCAGTATTTT. The chain combines TRBV7-2 with TRBJ2-3; maybe TRBD1 (6 bases). The CDR3 is 13 residues long. Germline V gene sequence: CDR1 SGHTA, CDR2 FQGNSA. V dropped 1 base and J dropped 6 bases, with 8 bases sitting between them.